The 2 T cell receptor beta chains listed next were all sequenced from one sample in a study of Ad26.COV2.S vaccination and SARS-CoV-2 variants. This table comes from immunoSEQ multiplex PCR, and its TCRdb copy is limited to in-frame clones, with some not included. This table has 350,000 to 500,000 clones, about 90% appearing once. Treatment meaning: about 20 received Ad26.COV2.S at low or high dose, single or two shots; roughly five received placebo; per-sample allocation not given. After the first vaccine or placebo injection, samples were drawn on day 63. The sample was peripheral blood, taken in a trial of Ad26.COV2.S vaccine versus placebo. These receptors all stem from a person between 18 and 60 years old who received the Ad26.COV2.S COVID-19 vaccine or a placebo.

Here the CDR3 DNA reads TGCGCCAGCAGCATAGACGGGATGCGAGGGTCACCCCTCCACTTT. Translation: CASSIDGMRGSPLHF. This sequence joins TRBV5-1 and TRBJ1-6; D uncertain. CDR1 and CDR2 (germline): SGHRS, YFSETQ. The length of the CDR3 is 15 residues. V lost 4 bases to trimming and J lost 10 bases, with 18 bases between them.

This clone came up once. One end of the junction varies from germline; a read error may be responsible. The chain links TRBV4-3 to TRBJ2-2; D may be TRBD2 (5 bases). Per germline, CDR1 LGHNA and CDR2 YSLEER. The CDR3 spans 14 residues. The DNA for the CDR3 is TGCACCAGCAGCCAAGATCGAGGGACCGGGGAGCTGTTTTTT. Translated: CTSSQDRGTGELFF.